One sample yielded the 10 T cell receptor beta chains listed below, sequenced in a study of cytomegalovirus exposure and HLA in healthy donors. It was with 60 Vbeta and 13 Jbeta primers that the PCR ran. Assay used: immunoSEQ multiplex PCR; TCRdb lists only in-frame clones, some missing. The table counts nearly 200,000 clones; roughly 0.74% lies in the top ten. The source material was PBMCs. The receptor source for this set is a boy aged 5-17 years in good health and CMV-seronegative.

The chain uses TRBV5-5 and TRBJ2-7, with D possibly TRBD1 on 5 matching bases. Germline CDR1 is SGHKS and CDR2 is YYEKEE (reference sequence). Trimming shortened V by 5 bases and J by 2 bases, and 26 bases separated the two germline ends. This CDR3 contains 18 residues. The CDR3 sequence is CASSPGPPQDTATYEQYF. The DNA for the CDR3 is TGTGCCAGCAGTCCCGGCCCCCCTCAGGACACCGCAACCTACGAGCAGTACTTC.

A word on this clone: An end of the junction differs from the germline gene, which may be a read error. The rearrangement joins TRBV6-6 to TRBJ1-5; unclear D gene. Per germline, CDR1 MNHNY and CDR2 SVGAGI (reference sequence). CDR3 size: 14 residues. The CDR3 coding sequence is TGTGCCAGCAGTGACTCCAACGGGGATCAGCCCCAGCATTTT. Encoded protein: CASSDSNGDQPQHF.

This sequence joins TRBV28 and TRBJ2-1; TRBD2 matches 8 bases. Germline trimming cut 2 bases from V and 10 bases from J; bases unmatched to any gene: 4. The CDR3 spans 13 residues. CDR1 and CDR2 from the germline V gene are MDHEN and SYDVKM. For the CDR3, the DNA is TGTGCCAGCAGTTTACAAGCGGGGGAAGAGCAGTTCTTC. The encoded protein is CASSLQAGEEQFF.

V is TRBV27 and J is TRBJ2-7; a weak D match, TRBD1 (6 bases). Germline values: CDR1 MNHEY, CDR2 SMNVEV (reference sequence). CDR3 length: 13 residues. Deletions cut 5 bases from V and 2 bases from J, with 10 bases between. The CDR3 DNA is TGTGCCAGCAGTGACAGGTTCACCTACGAGCAGTACTTC. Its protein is CASSDRFTYEQYF.

The CDR3 reads CASSLIGEGGEKLFF. The CDR3 DNA is TGTGCCAGCAGCTTGATCGGGGAGGGTGGAGAAAAACTGTTTTTT. This chain links TRBV5-8 with TRBJ1-4; D call uncertain. V was clipped by 1 base and J by 8 bases, with 15 bases between them. The CDR3 is 15 residues long. Germline V gives CDR1 SGHTS, CDR2 YDEGEE.

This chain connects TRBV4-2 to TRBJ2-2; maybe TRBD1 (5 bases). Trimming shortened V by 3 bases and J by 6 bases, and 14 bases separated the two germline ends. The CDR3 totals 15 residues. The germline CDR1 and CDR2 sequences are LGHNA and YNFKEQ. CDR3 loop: CASSHTPDRAGELFF. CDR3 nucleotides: TGTGCCAGCAGCCACACCCCCGACAGAGCCGGGGAGCTGTTTTTT.

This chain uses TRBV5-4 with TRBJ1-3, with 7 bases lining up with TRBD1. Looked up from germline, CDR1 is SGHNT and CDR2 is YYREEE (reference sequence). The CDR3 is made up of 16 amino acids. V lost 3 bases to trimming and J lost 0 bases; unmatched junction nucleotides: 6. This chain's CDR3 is CASSSTTGFSGNTIYF. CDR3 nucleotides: TGTGCCAGCAGCTCGACGACAGGGTTCTCTGGAAACACCATATATTTT. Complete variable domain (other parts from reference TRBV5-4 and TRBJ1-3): ETGVTQSPTHLIKTRGQQVTLRCSSQSGHNTVSWYQQALGQGPQFIFQYYREEENGRGNFPPRFSGLQFPNYSSELNVNALELDDSALYLCASSSTTGFSGNTIYFGEGSWLTVV.

CDR3 DNA: TGTGCCAGCAGCTTATTCAGGCAGGGCACAGATACGCAGTATTTT. Translation: CASSLFRQGTDTQYF. The V gene is TRBV7-2, the J gene TRBJ2-3, with D uncertain. The CDR3 totals 15 residues. Trimming removed 2 bases from V and 1 base from J, with 10 bases in between. Looked up from germline, CDR1 is SGHTA and CDR2 is FQGNSA.

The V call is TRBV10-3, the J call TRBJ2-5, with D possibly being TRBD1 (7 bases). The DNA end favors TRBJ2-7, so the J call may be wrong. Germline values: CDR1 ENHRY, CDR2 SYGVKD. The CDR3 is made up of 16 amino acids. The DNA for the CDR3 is TGTGCCATCAGTGGGCGGAGCAGGGGGGACACCTACGAGCAGTACTTC. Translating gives CAISGRSRGDTYEQYF.

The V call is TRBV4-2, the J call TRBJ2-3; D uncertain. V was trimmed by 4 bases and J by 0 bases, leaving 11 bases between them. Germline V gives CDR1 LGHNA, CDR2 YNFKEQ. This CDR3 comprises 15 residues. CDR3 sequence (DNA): TGTGCCAGCAGCCTTATTAGCACTAGCACAGATACGCAGTATTTT. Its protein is CASSLISTSTDTQYF.